The entry that follows covers one T cell receptor (beta chain) sequence. The sample comes from a study of blood T cell repertoires in COVID-19. The assay was immunoSEQ multiplex PCR, and TCRdb's table has in-frame clones only and misses some. The sample has 200,000 to 250,000 clones; about 86% are singletons. Germline V gene sequence: CDR1 SGHTA, CDR2 FQGNSA. CDR3 length: 14 residues. The ends lost 2 bases at V and 7 bases at J; junction bases unmatched: 7. The clonotype originates from a woman between 45 and 65 years old in a cohort exposed to, infected with or recovered from COVID-19 (not recorded which). The J gene is TRBJ1-1, the V gene TRBV7-2; TRBD1 matches 7 bases. Material for sequencing was PBMCs or T cells enriched from blood (not recorded which). CDR3 in amino acids: CASSLHIQGLEAFF. CDR3 in DNA: TGTGCCAGCAGCTTACACATACAGGGGCTTGAAGCTTTCTTT. Together with reference TRBV7-2 and TRBJ1-1, the CDR3 gives the full variable domain: GAGVSQSPSNKVTEKGKDVELRCDPISGHTALYWYRQSLGQGLEFLIYFQGNSAPDKSGLPSDRFSAERTGGSVSTLTIQRTQQEDSAVYLCASSLHIQGLEAFFGQGTRLTVV.